At least ten counts were recorded for the clone carrying this TCR beta chain. Antigen specificity is unknown. A second PCR of roughly 7 to 11 cycles used a sample-barcoded 5' primer and a J-beta primer mix. TCRdb re-analysed the 5' RACE reads in MiXCR, keeping a single row per CDR3 protein. The table lists roughly 900,000 distinct CDR3 sequences, around 48% of them singletons. Every sample had a minimum of 6 million PBMCs isolated. The CDR3 spans 14 residues. Germline CDR1 and CDR2: MNHEY and SMNVEV (reference sequence). Trimming took off 6 bases at V and 3 bases at J, with 15 bases between the two ends. This specimen belongs to a study of blood T cells in healthy people across ages. The study, taken as a whole, reports: Higher diversity, along with more naive CD4+ cells, distinguished long-lived donors from aged donors. As naive T cell percentage varied, TCR beta diversity correlated strongly with it. Because donor CMV status was unknown, expanded clonotype changes were possibly confounded.

Source material: blood. The TCR originated in a man aged 25-45 years in good health. The rearrangement uses TRBV27 and TRBJ2-7; possible D gene TRBD1, 6 bases. DNA for the CDR3: TGTGCCAGCAGCTTAGGGCAGGGGTACTACGAGCAGTACTTC. This codes for CASSLGQGYYEQYF.